The present entry profiles one T cell receptor beta chain with its context. Profiled with immunoSEQ multiplex PCR; TCRdb holds only in-frame clones, not every one. The sample includes about 300,000 clones, 85% of them seen just once. This entry comes from a study of blood T cell repertoires in COVID-19. About the study: The origin of the acute and convalescent COVID-19 samples was the United States, Italy and Spain.

The CDR3 has 18 residues. Trimming removed 5 bases from V and 6 bases from J; junction bases left unmatched: 21. CDR1 and CDR2 from the germline V gene are SGHAT and FQNNGV. Material: PBMCs or T cells enriched from blood (not recorded which). The chain combines TRBV11-2 with TRBJ2-7, with 8 bases aligning to TRBD2. The TCR originated in a woman aged 45-65 years who had recovered from COVID-19. This CDR3 is CASSNLRGVSGRSGEQYF. The CDR3 bases are TGTGCCAGCAGCAACCTGAGGGGGGTGAGCGGGAGATCAGGCGAGCAGTACTTC.